These 6 T cell receptor beta chains were all obtained from the same sample, sequenced in a study of control samples from healthy donors and cancer patients. Libraries were prepared by immunoSEQ multiplex PCR; TCRdb keeps only in-frame clonotypes and omits some of them. This table has 100,000 to 150,000 clones, 90% appearing once. Material: blood. The receptor set was obtained from a man aged 40-55 years in good health.

This chain uses TRBV2 with TRBJ2-3; TRBD1 is a possible D gene (5 bases). This CDR3 comprises 14 residues. V shed 6 bases and J shed 2 bases, with 12 bases lying between them. Germline CDR1 is SNHLY and CDR2 is FYNNEI. The DNA for the CDR3 is TGTGCCAGCAGGAGCAGGGTATTCACAGATACGCAGTATTTT. Its translation: CASRSRVFTDTQYF.

This chain uses TRBV6-1 with TRBJ2-2; D gene uncertain. Trimming left V 5 bases short and J 7 bases short, with 8 bases between. The germline V gene encodes CDR1 MNHNS and CDR2 SASEGT. The length of the CDR3 is 12 residues. In DNA, the CDR3 is TGTGCCAGCAGTTTCTCCGGCGGGGAGCTGTTTTTT. It codes for CASSFSGGELFF.

The rearrangement uses TRBV24-1 and TRBJ1-5, with D uncertain. Germline values: CDR1 KGHDR, CDR2 SFDVKD. CDR3 length: 14 residues. V was shortened by 2 bases and J by 8 bases, with 12 bases between the two germline ends. CDR3 nucleotides: TGTGCCACCAGTGATTCATGGACGCGGGAGCCCCAGCATTTT. As protein: CATSDSWTREPQHF.

The chain carries TRBV19 and TRBJ1-3, with D uncertain. Germline CDR1 is LNHDA and CDR2 is SQIVND (reference sequence). The CDR3 is 14 residues long. The V gene lost 3 bases and the J gene lost 0 bases, with 6 bases spanning the gap. CDR3 sequence (DNA): TGTGCCAGTAGTATGATCCTCTCTGGAAACACCATATATTTT. It translates to CASSMILSGNTIYF.

The chain is built from TRBV24-1 and TRBJ2-6; 7 positions match TRBD1. CDR3 size: 15 residues. V was clipped by 9 bases and J by 9 bases; unmatched bases: 13. CDR1 KGHDR and CDR2 SFDVKD come from the germline V gene. The CDR3 reads CATPRQGFWVNVLTF. The DNA of the CDR3 is TGTGCCACCCCTCGACAGGGTTTTTGGGTCAACGTCCTGACTTTC.

This clone was picked up one time. This sequence joins TRBV2 and TRBJ1-4; D not resolved. The CDR3 has 15 amino acids. V lost 8 bases, J lost 0 bases, and 13 bases lay in between. CDR1 is SNHLY and CDR2 is FYNNEI in the germline V gene. CDR3 residues: CASLKDWSTNEKLFF. The CDR3 DNA is TGTGCCAGCCTCAAAGACTGGTCAACTAATGAAAAACTGTTTTTT.